The 23 T cell receptor beta chains below all came from one sample that was sequenced in a study of shared clonotypes between healthy human individuals. Measured with immunoSEQ multiplex PCR; TCRdb has only the in-frame clones, and not every one. The table lists over a million clones, approximately 80% of them singletons, with 0.5% to 0.65% in the top ten. Sequences were obtained from memory CD4+ T cells from PBMCs. Regarding subset: CD45RA-negative fraction. The receptor set was obtained from a man between 18 and 35 years old in good health. Some clones in this sample may be carry-over from other donors' samples.

CDR3 sequence reads: CASNEGSGTEAFF. CDR3 in DNA: TGCGCCAGCAACGAAGGGTCGGGCACTGAAGCTTTCTTT. The chain combines TRBV5-1 with TRBJ1-1, with D uncertain. V was pared by 6 bases and J by 4 bases, with 13 bases between. Per the germline V gene, CDR1 is SGHRS and CDR2 is YFSETQ. This CDR3 has 13 amino acids.

The chain combines TRBV9 with TRBJ2-3; a weak D match, TRBD2 (6 bases). The ends were cut back, 2 bases at V and 9 bases at J, with 22 bases in the middle. CDR1 SGDLS and CDR2 YYNGEE come from the germline V gene. The CDR3 sequence is 16 residues long. The CDR3 nucleotides are TGTGCCAGCAGCGTCCGGGACTCCCTGACCTGGGGGACGCAGTATTTT. It codes for CASSVRDSLTWGTQYF.

This chain links TRBV5-1 with TRBJ2-1; 14 bases agree with TRBD2. Germline V gene sequence: CDR1 SGHRS, CDR2 YFSETQ. There are 15 residues in the CDR3. The ends lost 4 bases at V and 9 bases at J; junction bases unmatched: 6. The CDR3 spells CASSGGLAGAAEQFF. The CDR3, as DNA: TGCGCCAGCAGCGGGGGACTAGCGGGAGCTGCTGAGCAGTTCTTC.

CDR3: CATSRDLAGGIDNEQFF. Here the CDR3 DNA reads TGTGCCACCAGCAGAGATCTAGCGGGAGGGATTGACAATGAGCAGTTCTTC. This chain links TRBV15 with TRBJ2-1, with 12 bases lining up with TRBD2. From germline, CDR1 is LNHNV and CDR2 YYDKDF (reference sequence). V dropped 0 bases and J dropped 5; count of bases not matched to a gene: 5. This CDR3 is 17 amino acids long.

The V call is TRBV28, the J call TRBJ2-1, with D uncertain. The germline CDR1 and CDR2 sequences are MDHEN and SYDVKM. CDR3 length: 14 amino acids. The V end was cut by 4 bases, the J end by 5 bases, with 12 bases between. The CDR3 loop is CASSSGWANNEQFF. In DNA, the CDR3 is TGTGCCAGCAGTTCCGGTTGGGCCAACAATGAGCAGTTCTTC.

The V gene is TRBV10-3, the J gene TRBJ2-1; 9 bases agree with TRBD2. CDR3 size: 17 residues. The trim removed 4 bases at V and 10 bases at J, leaving 17 bases unmatched. CDR1 and CDR2 from the germline V gene are ENHRY and SYGVKD. CDR3 in amino acids: CAISAPLTSGGMGEQFF. CDR3 in DNA: TGTGCCATCAGTGCCCCCCTGACTAGCGGAGGGATGGGGGAGCAGTTCTTC.

With respect to this clone: Other DNA sequences in this specimen translate into the identical CDR3. The chain recombines TRBV6-5 with TRBJ2-5; 7 nucleotides align to TRBD2. Germline CDR1 and CDR2: MNHEY and SVGAGI. This CDR3 comprises 16 residues. V was clipped by 0 bases and J by 1 base; unmatched bases: 5. The DNA for the CDR3 is TGTGCCAGCAGTTACTCGGCCCCTAGCGGCCAAGAGACCCAGTACTTC. It is translated as CASSYSAPSGQETQYF.

The genes are TRBV7-3 and TRBJ2-1, with TRBD1 matching 10 bases. V gave up 3 bases and J gave up 15 bases; unmatched junction bases: 11. Germline-derived CDR1 and CDR2 are SGHTA and FQGTGA. The CDR3 covers 14 residues. CDR3 bases: TGTGCCAGCAGCTTGAGTTTAGGGACAGGGGACAGGTTCTTC. It specifies CASSLSLGTGDRFF.

J is TRBJ1-2 and V is TRBV29-1; 8 nucleotides align to TRBD1. CDR3 length: 12 amino acids. V was clipped by 6 bases and J by 7 bases; unmatched bases: 7. Germline CDR1 reads SQVTM; CDR2 reads ANQGSEA. The CDR3 is CSVSTGDLGYTF. As DNA, the CDR3 is TGCAGCGTCTCGACAGGGGATCTTGGCTACACCTTC.

The CDR3 reads CASRLTQVGEQFF. CDR3 DNA: TGTGCCAGCCGACTTACCCAGGTTGGTGAGCAGTTCTTC. This chain uses TRBV2 with TRBJ2-1; no reliable D call. Germline loops: CDR1 SNHLY, CDR2 FYNNEI. The V end was cut by 8 bases, the J end by 9 bases, with 17 bases between. The length of the CDR3 is 13 residues. Drawing the rest from reference TRBV2 and TRBJ2-1, the complete variable domain is EPEVTQTPSHQVTQMGQEVILRCVPISNHLYFYWYRQILGQKVEFLVSFYNNEISEKSEIFDDQFSVERPDGSNFTLKIRSTKLEDSAMYFCASRLTQVGEQFFGPGTRLTVL.

The rearrangement joins TRBV4-1 to TRBJ2-5, with D possibly TRBD2 on 5 matching bases. The CDR3 contains 15 residues. Germline assignment: CDR1 MGHRA and CDR2 YSYEKL. Trimming shortened V by 0 bases and J by 2 bases, and 10 bases separated the two germline ends. CDR3 coding DNA: TGCGCCAGCAGCCAAGACGGGCGGAGGCAAGAGACCCAGTACTTC. This translates into CASSQDGRRQETQYF.

V gene TRBV5-1 combines with J gene TRBJ2-7; 10 bases are shared with TRBD1. The germline V gene has CDR1 SGHRS and CDR2 YFSETQ. The CDR3 spans 15 residues. Losses at the gene ends were 3 bases for V and 2 bases for J; bases not matched to a gene: 5. The CDR3 DNA sequence: TGCGCCAGCAGCTACGACAGGGGGCCGGCCTACGAGCAGTACTTC. Protein product: CASSYDRGPAYEQYF.

The chain joins TRBV5-1 to TRBJ2-1, with 8 positions matching TRBD1. Trimming cost V 1 base and J 1 base; bases outside gene matches: 7. CDR3 size: 17 residues. CDR1 is SGHRS and CDR2 is YFSETQ in the germline V gene. The DNA for the CDR3 is TGCGCCAGCAGCTTGAACGGACAGGGTCGTTCCTACAATGAGCAGTTCTTC. The encoded protein is CASSLNGQGRSYNEQFF.

This clone was recorded once. This rearrangement joins TRBV30 to TRBJ2-2; D not certain. V was cut by 3 bases and J by 1 base, with 6 bases left in between. The CDR3 totals 13 residues. The germline V gene has CDR1 GTSNPN and CDR2 SVGIG (reference sequence). CDR3 nucleotides: TGTGCCTGGAGGGCCGGGAACACCGGGGAGCTGTTTTTT. Its translation is CAWRAGNTGELFF.

This clone was observed many times. This chain uses TRBV5-4 with TRBJ1-1, with a tentative D call TRBD1 (5 bases). Trimming pared 5 bases from V and 1 base from J, leaving 15 bases between. The germline gives CDR1 SGHNT, CDR2 YYREEE (reference sequence). CDR3 size: 15 residues. This CDR3 is CASSSTLTGNTEAFF. The DNA of the CDR3 is TGTGCCAGCAGTTCCACCCTAACAGGGAACACTGAAGCTTTCTTT.

The sample holds a few counts of this clone. The rearrangement links TRBV5-1 to TRBJ2-7, with D maybe TRBD2 (5 bases). V was cut by 4 bases and J by 6 bases, with 17 bases left in between. The CDR3 has 14 amino acids. Germline CDR1 and CDR2: SGHRS and YFSETQ. The CDR3 coding sequence is TGCGCCAGCAGCGACCCCGGGAACCGGGGCGAGCAGTACTTC. Amino acids: CASSDPGNRGEQYF.

This clone has ten or more counts. The chain is built from TRBV27 and TRBJ1-1, with TRBD1 as a possible D gene (5 bases). Germline V CDR1 and CDR2: MNHEY, SMNVEV (reference sequence). V lost 3 bases and J 3 bases, leaving 8 bases between the germline ends. The CDR3 has 13 residues. The CDR3: CASSFSRDTEAFF. CDR3 nucleotide sequence: TGTGCCAGCAGTTTTTCCAGGGACACTGAAGCTTTCTTT.

Remarks on this clone: Other DNA sequences in this sample translate to the same CDR3. The chain couples TRBV5-1 to TRBJ2-7; D might be TRBD1 (5 bases). V was clipped by 0 bases and J by 5 bases, with 9 bases between them. CDR3 length equals 13 residues. Germline lookup yields CDR1 SGHRS and CDR2 YFSETQ. CDR3 DNA: TGCGCCAGCAGCTTGGGGCAGGGCGACGAGCAGTACTTC. Protein: CASSLGQGDEQYF.

The J gene is TRBJ2-1, the V gene TRBV28; no clear D gene. The V end lost 4 bases, the J end lost 6 bases, and 13 bases lay between the germline ends. CDR3 length: 14 amino acids. Germline lookup yields CDR1 MDHEN and CDR2 SYDVKM. The CDR3 here is CASSSTRGINEQFF. The CDR3 bases are TGTGCCAGCAGTTCCACACGAGGAATCAATGAGCAGTTCTTC.

The V and J genes are TRBV2 and TRBJ1-6; maybe TRBD1 (5 bases). The germline gives CDR1 SNHLY, CDR2 FYNNEI. V was cut by 6 bases and J by 6 bases, with 15 bases left in between. CDR3 length: 15 residues. The CDR3 sequence: CASRPGTLANSPLHF. Here the CDR3 DNA reads TGTGCCAGCAGGCCAGGGACCCTTGCTAATTCACCCCTCCACTTT.

This clone was recorded a few times. The chain is built from TRBV5-1 and TRBJ1-1; D is possibly TRBD1 (6 bases). V was shortened by 4 bases and J by 1 base, with 14 bases between the two germline ends. Per the germline V gene, CDR1 is SGHRS and CDR2 is YFSETQ. The CDR3 spans 15 residues. CDR3 region: CASSPRGGWNTEAFF. The DNA for the CDR3 is TGCGCCAGCAGCCCTCGGGGGGGCTGGAACACTGAAGCTTTCTTT.

The CDR3 region is CASSPERGTGELFF. The CDR3 bases are TGTGCCAGCAGTCCCGAACGCGGCACCGGGGAGCTGTTTTTT. The gene calls are TRBV6-5 and TRBJ2-2; no reliable D call. Deletions cut 5 bases from V and 4 bases from J, with 11 bases between. This CDR3 spans 14 amino acids. The germline gives CDR1 MNHEY, CDR2 SVGAGI.

The rearrangement joins TRBV28 to TRBJ2-7; D possibly uses TRBD1 or TRBD2 (7 bases each). Deletions cut 6 bases from V and 6 bases from J, with 21 bases between. This CDR3 has 15 residues. CDR1 MDHEN and CDR2 SYDVKM come from the germline V gene. Written as DNA, the CDR3 is TGTGCCAGCAGCCAGTTTGGGGAGGGGGCGCCCGAGCAGTACTTC. Its protein is CASSQFGEGAPEQYF. The complete variable domain, with remaining parts taken from reference TRBV28 and TRBJ2-7, reads DVKVTQSSRYLVKRTGEKVFLECVQDMDHENMFWYRQDPGLGLRLIYFSYDVKMKEKGDIPEGYSVSREKKERFSLILESASTNQTSMYLCASSQFGEGAPEQYFGPGTRLTVT.